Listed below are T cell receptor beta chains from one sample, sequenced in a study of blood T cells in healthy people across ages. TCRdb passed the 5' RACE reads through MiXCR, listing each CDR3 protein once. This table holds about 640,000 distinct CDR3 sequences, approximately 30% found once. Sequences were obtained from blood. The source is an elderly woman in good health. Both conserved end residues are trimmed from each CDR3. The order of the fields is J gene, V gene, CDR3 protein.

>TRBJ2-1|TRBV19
ASSKYVGAYSEQF
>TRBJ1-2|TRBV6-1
ASSESGTGGADYGYT
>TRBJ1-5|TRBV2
ASTRQGSNQPQH
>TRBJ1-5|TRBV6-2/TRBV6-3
ASSYGQGANQPQH
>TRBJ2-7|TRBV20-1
SAMVSYEQY
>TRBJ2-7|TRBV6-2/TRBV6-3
ASSYSRRVDREQY
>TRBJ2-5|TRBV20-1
SVQPRGRGMVRETQY
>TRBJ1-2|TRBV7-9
ASSPRVGGGYT
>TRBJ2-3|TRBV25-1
ASSEYGGGEDTQY
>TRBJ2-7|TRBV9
ASSVGGAGGSYEQY
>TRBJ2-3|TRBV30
AWSVQADTQY
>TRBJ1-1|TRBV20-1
SATNTEAF
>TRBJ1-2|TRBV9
ASSPAERYGYT
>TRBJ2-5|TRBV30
AWSIGGGQETQY
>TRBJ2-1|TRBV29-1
SVLTSGYNEQF
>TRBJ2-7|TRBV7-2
ASSLHPSLSYEQY
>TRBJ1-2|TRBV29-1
SVEDLVVRGYT
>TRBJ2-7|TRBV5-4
ASSQSLVSYEQY
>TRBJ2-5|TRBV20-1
SAPHLYEAQETQY
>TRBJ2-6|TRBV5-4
ASSLEFGKGGGANVLT
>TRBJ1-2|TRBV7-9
ASSSQGTYGYT
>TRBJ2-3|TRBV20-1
SAVSGVGTDTQY
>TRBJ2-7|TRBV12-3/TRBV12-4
ASSLTTVEQY
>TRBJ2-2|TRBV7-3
ASRWGVGTGELF
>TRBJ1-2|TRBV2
ASSMINYGYT
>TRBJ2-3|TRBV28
ASSVRGTDTQY
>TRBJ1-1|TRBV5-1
ASSFRVNTEAF
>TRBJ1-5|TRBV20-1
SASGVSSNQPQH
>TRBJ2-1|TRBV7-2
ASSERLSGRAGEQF
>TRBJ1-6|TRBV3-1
ASSENYNSPLH
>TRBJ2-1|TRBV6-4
ASSDSGFPHQF
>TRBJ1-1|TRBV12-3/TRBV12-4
ASSSTGTGRNTEAF
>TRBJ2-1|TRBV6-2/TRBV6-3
ASTRAGGPVYNEQF
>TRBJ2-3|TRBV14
ASSDLNRGLTDTQY